One sample yielded the 25 T cell receptor beta chains listed below, sequenced in a study of cytotoxic CD8 clonotypes in ibrutinib-treated CLL. The assay was immunoSEQ multiplex PCR, and TCRdb's table has in-frame clones only and misses some. The sample lists roughly 60,000 clones; roughly 70% were seen once. The sequenced sample was PBMCs, obtained after 12 months of ibrutinib treatment. The source is a human donor with chronic lymphocytic leukemia.

This chain links TRBV30 with TRBJ2-6; D is uncertain. V lost 4 bases to trimming and J lost 0 bases, with 7 bases between them. The CDR3 contains 14 residues. CDR1 is GTSNPN and CDR2 is SVGIG in the germline V gene (reference sequence). The CDR3 DNA sequence: TGTGCCTGGATCCGCCTCTCTGGGGCCAACGTCCTGACTTTC. It yields the protein CAWIRLSGANVLTF. Looking up the rest from reference TRBV30 and TRBJ2-6 gives the full variable domain: SQTIHQWPATLVQPVGSPLSLECTVEGTSNPNLYWYRQAAGRGLQLLFYSVGIGQISSEVPQNLSASRPQDRQFILSSKKLLLSDSGFYLCAWIRLSGANVLTFGAGSRLTVL.

Comment on this clone: Since a much larger clone is just one base distant, this may be a read error. This chain uses TRBV30 with TRBJ2-2, with a weak D call TRBD2 (5 bases). The CDR3 has 15 residues. Germline assignment: CDR1 GTSNPN and CDR2 SVGIG (reference sequence). Trimming took off 3 bases at V and 4 bases at J, with 15 bases between the two ends. CDR3 region: CAWRREGRPTGELFF. CDR3 bases: TGTGCCTGGAGGAGAGAGGGAAGGCCCACCGGGGAGCTGTTTTTT.

This clone was recorded once. This chain uses TRBV19 with TRBJ2-2; the match to TRBD1 covers 7 bases. Looked up from germline, CDR1 is LNHDA and CDR2 is SQIVND (reference sequence). There are 15 residues in the CDR3. V lost 3 bases, J lost 4 bases, and 5 bases stayed unmatched. The DNA for the CDR3 is TGTGCCAGTAGTATTCAACAGGGGTTCACCGGGGAGCTGTTTTTT. It is translated as CASSIQQGFTGELFF.

The chain recombines TRBV7-2 with TRBJ2-2; tentative D call: TRBD1 (5 bases). Germline CDR1 reads SGHTA; CDR2 reads FQGNSA. The CDR3 has 15 amino acids. Trimming pared 0 bases from V and 5 bases from J, leaving 10 bases between. The CDR3 coding sequence is TGTGCCAGCAGCTTAGCCCAGGGAAGGACCGGGGAGCTGTTTTTT. This sequence encodes CASSLAQGRTGELFF.

In its sample, this clone was seen a few times. The rearrangement uses TRBV19 and TRBJ1-4; TRBD1 is a possible D gene (5 bases). V dropped 5 bases and J dropped 0 bases, with 10 bases sitting between them. This CDR3 is built from 15 residues. The germline CDR1 and CDR2 sequences are LNHDA and SQIVND (reference sequence). The CDR3 DNA sequence: TGTGCCAGTAGTGGTTCCAGGGCAACTAATGAAAAACTGTTTTTT. This sequence encodes CASSGSRATNEKLFF.

The chain joins TRBV5-6 to TRBJ2-1, with TRBD2 matching over 10 bases. CDR1 SGHDT and CDR2 YYEEEE come from the germline V gene. The CDR3 has 15 residues. V shed 2 bases and J 6 bases; nucleotides not matched to a gene: 5. In DNA, the CDR3 is TGTGCCAGCAGCTTAGTCCTAGCGGGAGCCAATGAGCAGTTCTTC. It specifies CASSLVLAGANEQFF.

The chain's CDR3 is CASSLPGQGFYEQYF. In DNA form, the CDR3 reads TGTGCCAGCAGCTTGCCGGGACAGGGATTTTACGAGCAGTACTTC. The J gene is TRBJ2-7, the V gene TRBV5-4; 9 positions agree with TRBD1. This CDR3 contains 15 residues. Looked up from germline, CDR1 is SGHNT and CDR2 is YYREEE (reference sequence). Trimming removed 1 base from V and 4 bases from J; junction bases left unmatched: 6.

The chain carries TRBV5-5 and TRBJ2-7, with D hard to call. The CDR3 is 14 residues long. Trimming stripped 4 bases from V and 0 bases from J, with 11 bases between. The germline V gene encodes CDR1 SGHKS and CDR2 YYEKEE (reference sequence). CDR3: CASSGEPDSYEQYF. CDR3 DNA: TGTGCCAGCAGCGGCGAGCCGGACTCCTACGAGCAGTACTTC. The whole variable domain, remainder taken from reference TRBV5-5 and TRBJ2-7, is DAGVTQSPTHLIKTRGQQVTLRCSPISGHKSVSWYQQVLGQGPQFIFQYYEKEERGRGNFPDRFSARQFPNYSSELNVNALLLGDSALYLCASSGEPDSYEQYFGPGTRLTVT.

This clone was detected only a few times. The V call is TRBV15, the J call TRBJ2-3; D is unclear. The CDR3 contains 15 residues. V lost 0 bases, J lost 0 bases, and 7 bases lay in between. Germline V CDR1 and CDR2: LNHNV, YYDKDF (reference sequence). The CDR3 spells CATSREATSTDTQYF. The CDR3 DNA reads as TGTGCCACCAGCAGAGAGGCGACGAGCACAGATACGCAGTATTTT.

The genes are TRBV10-3 and TRBJ2-7; a possible D gene is TRBD1 (5 bases). Between the trimmed V and J ends, which lost 6 bases and 3 bases, there was a span of 12 bases. The CDR3 totals 13 residues. CDR1 and CDR2 from the germline V gene are ENHRY and SYGVKD. The CDR3 spells CAISSDRHYEQYF. The CDR3 coding sequence is TGTGCCATCAGCAGCGACAGACACTACGAGCAGTACTTC.

This chain links TRBV30 with TRBJ2-7; no firm D call. V lost 2 bases to trimming and J lost 2 bases, with 13 bases between them. The CDR3 totals 14 residues. Germline V lookup: CDR1 GTSNPN, CDR2 SVGIG (reference sequence). CDR3 sequence: CAWSFPERTYEQYF. The CDR3 DNA reads as TGTGCCTGGAGTTTCCCAGAGAGGACCTACGAGCAGTACTTC.

The J gene is TRBJ1-4, the V gene TRBV30, with D hard to call. With 0 bases removed from V and 7 bases from J, the gap between germline ends came to 15 bases. The germline CDR1 and CDR2 sequences are GTSNPN and SVGIG (reference sequence). The CDR3 loop spans 15 amino acids. CDR3 DNA: TGTGCCTGGAGTGTACGCGGGTTGTTGGGTGAAAAACTGTTTTTT. It yields the protein CAWSVRGLLGEKLFF. Looking up the rest from reference TRBV30 and TRBJ1-4 gives the full variable domain: SQTIHQWPATLVQPVGSPLSLECTVEGTSNPNLYWYRQAAGRGLQLLFYSVGIGQISSEVPQNLSASRPQDRQFILSSKKLLLSDSGFYLCAWSVRGLLGEKLFFGSGTQLSVL.

The rearrangement uses TRBV2 and TRBJ2-2; D gene unclear. CDR1 SNHLY and CDR2 FYNNEI come from the germline V gene. V was cut by 4 bases and J by 3 bases, with 12 bases left in between. This CDR3 contains 15 residues. CDR3 region: CASSVDHVDTGELFF. DNA of the CDR3: TGTGCCAGCAGTGTAGACCACGTGGACACCGGGGAGCTGTTTTTT.

The V call is TRBV11-2, the J call TRBJ2-5; D not resolved. V lost 0 bases and J 1 base, leaving 6 bases between the germline ends. The CDR3 runs 14 residues. Germline CDR1 SGHAT, CDR2 FQNNGV. Written as DNA, the CDR3 is TGTGCCAGCAGCTTAGAATACAGCCAAGAGACCCAGTACTTC. Translation gives CASSLEYSQETQYF.

The J gene is TRBJ2-1, the V gene TRBV18; 14 nucleotides agree with TRBD2. CDR1 and CDR2 (germline): KGHSH, LQKENI. CDR3 length equals 15 residues. J lost 6 bases, V lost 3 bases, and 1 base had no gene match. The CDR3 DNA is TGTGCCAGCTCACCCGGACTAGCGGGAGGCAATGAGCAGTTCTTC. Translation gives CASSPGLAGGNEQFF.

This chain links TRBV4-3 with TRBJ2-1; D possibly corresponds to TRBD2 (6 bases). CDR1 is LGHNA and CDR2 is YSLEER in the germline V gene. This CDR3 has 18 residues. V lost 1 base and J 4 bases, leaving 20 bases between the germline ends. The CDR3 loop reads CASSQVFWGEWDYNEQFF. For the CDR3, the DNA is TGCGCCAGCAGCCAAGTTTTTTGGGGGGAGTGGGATTACAATGAGCAGTTCTTC.

This clone was seen ten or more times. The chain couples TRBV15 to TRBJ1-5, with 9 bases fitting TRBD1. CDR3 size: 15 residues. J gave up 3 bases and V 5 bases, and 5 bases lay outside the gene matches. Germline CDR1 is LNHNV and CDR2 is YYDKDF (reference sequence). Here the CDR3 reads CATSGQGKVNQPQHF. The DNA of the CDR3 is TGTGCCACCAGCGGACAGGGGAAGGTCAATCAGCCCCAGCATTTT.

This clone was seen only once. Written as DNA, the CDR3 is TGCGCCAGCAGCCTGCCGGGAGCAGTGAACACCGGGGAGCTGTTTTTT. Translation: CASSLPGAVNTGELFF. V is TRBV5-1 and J is TRBJ2-2, with D maybe TRBD2 (6 bases). Germline V CDR1 and CDR2: SGHRS, YFSETQ. The CDR3 runs to 16 residues. Trimming pared 4 bases from V and 1 base from J, leaving 14 bases between. Full variable domain (remainder filled in from reference TRBV5-1 and TRBJ2-2): KAGVTQTPRYLIKTRGQQVTLSCSPISGHRSVSWYQQTPGQGLQFLFEYFSETQRNKGNFPGRFSGRQFSNSRSEMNVSTLELGDSALYLCASSLPGAVNTGELFFGEGSRLTVL.

J is TRBJ2-1 and V is TRBV11-2, with D unresolved. The CDR3 is made up of 14 amino acids. CDR1 and CDR2 (germline): SGHAT, FQNNGV. Trimming removed 4 bases from V and 3 bases from J, with 10 bases in between. This CDR3 is CASSSLQFYNEQFF. The CDR3 DNA follows: TGTGCCAGCAGCTCCTTACAGTTCTACAATGAGCAGTTCTTC.

CDR3 residues: CASSLRTSGSFSYEQYF. In DNA, the CDR3 is TGCGCCAGCAGCCTCAGAACTAGCGGGAGTTTCTCCTACGAGCAGTACTTC. This rearrangement joins TRBV5-1 to TRBJ2-7; TRBD2 agrees at 11 bases. Germline lookup yields CDR1 SGHRS and CDR2 YFSETQ. The length of the CDR3 is 17 residues. Trimming at V came to 4 bases and at J to 0 bases, leaving 9 bases not matched to a gene.

This clone was seen a handful of times. The chain recombines TRBV7-2 with TRBJ1-3, with no clear D. V was clipped by 2 bases and J by 9 bases, with 20 bases between them. The CDR3 runs 16 residues. The germline CDR1 and CDR2 sequences are SGHTA and FQGNSA. CDR3 DNA: TGTGCCAGCAGCTTAATTCAGACCTTCCGCCCTGGCACCATATATTTT. Protein sequence: CASSLIQTFRPGTIYF. Filled out from reference TRBV7-2 and TRBJ1-3, the complete variable domain reads GAGVSQSPSNKVTEKGKDVELRCDPISGHTALYWYRQSLGQGLEFLIYFQGNSAPDKSGLPSDRFSAERTGGSVSTLTIQRTQQEDSAVYLCASSLIQTFRPGTIYFGEGSWLTVV.

For this clone: An end of the junction does not agree with germline; a read error may underlie this. V usage is TRBV7-7 and J usage is TRBJ2-2; unclear D gene. Germline CDR1 is SSHAT and CDR2 is FNYEAQ (reference sequence). The CDR3 covers 13 residues. The CDR3 DNA reads as TGTGCTAGCAGCCTCAGTAACACCGGGGAGCTGTTTTTT. Its translation: CASSLSNTGELFF. The full variable domain, in which reference TRBV7-7 and TRBJ2-2 provide the parts outside the CDR3, is GAGVSQSPRYKVTKRGQDVTLRCDPISSHATLYWYQQALGQGPEFLTYFNYEAQPDKSGLPSDRFSAERPEGSISTLTIQRTEQRDSAMYRCASSLSNTGELFFGEGSRLTVL.

This clone was counted between two and nine times. The chain recombines TRBV7-2 with TRBJ2-3; 8 bases are shared with TRBD2. The junction had 9 bases not matched to a gene; V was cut back by 1 base and J by 9 bases. The CDR3 has 15 residues. CDR1 is SGHTA and CDR2 is FQGNSA in the germline V gene. The CDR3 loop reads CASSLGREGLWTQYF. In DNA form, the CDR3 reads TGTGCCAGCAGCTTAGGTCGGGAGGGCCTCTGGACGCAGTATTTT.

The chain joins TRBV4-1 to TRBJ2-2; tentative D call: TRBD1 (5 bases). The V and J ends lost 4 bases and 3 bases respectively, with 9 bases between them. This CDR3 has 14 residues. CDR1 MGHRA and CDR2 YSYEKL come from the germline V gene. Here the CDR3 DNA reads TGCGCCAGCAGCCTTTACAGGTACACCGGGGAGCTGTTTTTT. Its protein product is CASSLYRYTGELFF.

The V gene is TRBV20-1, the J gene TRBJ2-2; D not certain. With 3 bases removed from V and 6 bases from J, the gap between germline ends came to 5 bases. Germline loops: CDR1 DFQATT, CDR2 SNEGSKA (reference sequence). This CDR3 region has 11 residues. The CDR3 spells CSASGPGELFF. Written as DNA, the CDR3 is TGCAGTGCTAGTGGTCCCGGGGAGCTGTTTTTT.